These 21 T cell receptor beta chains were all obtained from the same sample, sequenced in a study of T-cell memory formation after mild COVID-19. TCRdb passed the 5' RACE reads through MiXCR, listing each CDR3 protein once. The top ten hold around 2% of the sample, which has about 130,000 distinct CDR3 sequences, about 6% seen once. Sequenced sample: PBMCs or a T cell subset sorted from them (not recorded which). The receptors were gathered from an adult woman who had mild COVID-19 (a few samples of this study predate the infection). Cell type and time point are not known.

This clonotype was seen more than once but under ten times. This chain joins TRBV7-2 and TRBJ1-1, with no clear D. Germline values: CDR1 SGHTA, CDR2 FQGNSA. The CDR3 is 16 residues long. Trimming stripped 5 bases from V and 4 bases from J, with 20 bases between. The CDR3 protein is CASSPLVANMPTEAFF. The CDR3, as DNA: TGTGCCAGCAGCCCTCTGGTGGCGAACATGCCCACTGAAGCTTTCTTT.

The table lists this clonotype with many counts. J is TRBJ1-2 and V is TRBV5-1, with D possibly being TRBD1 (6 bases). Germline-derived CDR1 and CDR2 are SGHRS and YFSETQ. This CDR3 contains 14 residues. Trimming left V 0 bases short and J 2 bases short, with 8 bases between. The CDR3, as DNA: TGCGCCAGCAGCTTGGAACAGGGAAACTATGGCTACACCTTC. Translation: CASSLEQGNYGYTF.

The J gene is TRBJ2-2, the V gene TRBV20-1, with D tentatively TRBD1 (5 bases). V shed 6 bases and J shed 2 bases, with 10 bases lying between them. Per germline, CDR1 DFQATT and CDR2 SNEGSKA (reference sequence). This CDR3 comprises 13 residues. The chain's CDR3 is CSAQTDNTGELFF. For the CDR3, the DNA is TGCAGTGCCCAGACAGATAACACCGGGGAGCTGTTTTTT.

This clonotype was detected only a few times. CDR3 DNA: TGCGCCAGCAGCCACTACGCTGGACAGGGGCAAGAGACCCAGTACTTC. Its protein product is CASSHYAGQGQETQYF. The chain joins TRBV5-1 to TRBJ2-5, with 9 bases that match TRBD1. Per the germline V gene, CDR1 is SGHRS and CDR2 is YFSETQ. Trimming took 4 bases from V and 2 from J; bases not matched to a gene: 9. This CDR3 has 16 amino acids.

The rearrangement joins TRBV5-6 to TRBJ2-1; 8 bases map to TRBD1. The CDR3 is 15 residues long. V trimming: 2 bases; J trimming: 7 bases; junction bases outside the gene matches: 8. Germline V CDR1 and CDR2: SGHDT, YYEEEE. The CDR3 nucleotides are TGTGCCAGCAGCTTTGGTCAGGGGGCCTGGAATGAGCAGTTCTTC. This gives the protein CASSFGQGAWNEQFF.

CDR3 loop: CASSFGTGAGDTEAFF. For the CDR3, the DNA is TGCGCCAGCAGCTTCGGGACGGGGGCTGGGGACACTGAAGCTTTCTTT. The rearrangement uses TRBV5-1 and TRBJ1-1; D is possibly TRBD1 (6 bases). CDR1 SGHRS and CDR2 YFSETQ come from the germline V gene. Trimming left V 2 bases short and J 3 bases short, with 17 bases between. The CDR3 runs 16 residues. Full variable domain (rest looked up from reference TRBV5-1 and TRBJ1-1): KAGVTQTPRYLIKTRGQQVTLSCSPISGHRSVSWYQQTPGQGLQFLFEYFSETQRNKGNFPGRFSGRQFSNSRSEMNVSTLELGDSALYLCASSFGTGAGDTEAFFGQGTRLTVV.

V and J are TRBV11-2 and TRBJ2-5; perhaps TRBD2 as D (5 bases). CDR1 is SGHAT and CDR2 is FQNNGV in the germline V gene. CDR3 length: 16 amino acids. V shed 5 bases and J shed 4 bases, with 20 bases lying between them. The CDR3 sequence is CASSRPGGRNGETQYF. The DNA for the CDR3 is TGTGCCAGCAGCCGCCCCGGAGGCCGGAATGGAGAGACCCAGTACTTC.

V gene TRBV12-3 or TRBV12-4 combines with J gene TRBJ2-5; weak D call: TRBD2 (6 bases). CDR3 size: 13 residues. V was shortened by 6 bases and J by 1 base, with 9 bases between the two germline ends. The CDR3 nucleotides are TGTGCCAGCAGGATAGCGGCCCAAGAGACCCAGTACTTC. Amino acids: CASRIAAQETQYF.

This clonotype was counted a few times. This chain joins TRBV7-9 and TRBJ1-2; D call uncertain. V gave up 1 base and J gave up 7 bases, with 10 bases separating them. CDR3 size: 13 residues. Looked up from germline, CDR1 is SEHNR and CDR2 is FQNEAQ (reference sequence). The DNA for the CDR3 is TGTGCCAGCAGCTTAGACCATGACCGTGGCTACACCTTC. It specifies CASSLDHDRGYTF.

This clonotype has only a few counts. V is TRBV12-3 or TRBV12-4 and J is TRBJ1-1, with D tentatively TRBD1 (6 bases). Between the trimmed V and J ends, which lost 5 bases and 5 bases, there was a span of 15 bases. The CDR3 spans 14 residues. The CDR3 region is CASSETGSRTEAFF. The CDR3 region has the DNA TGTGCCAGCAGTGAAACAGGGTCGAGGACTGAAGCTTTCTTT.

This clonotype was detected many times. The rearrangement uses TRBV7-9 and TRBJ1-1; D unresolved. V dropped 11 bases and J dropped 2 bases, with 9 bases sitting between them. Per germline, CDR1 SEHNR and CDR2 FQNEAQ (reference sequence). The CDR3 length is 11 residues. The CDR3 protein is CAGADNTEAFF. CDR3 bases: TGTGCCGGAGCCGATAACACTGAAGCTTTCTTT.

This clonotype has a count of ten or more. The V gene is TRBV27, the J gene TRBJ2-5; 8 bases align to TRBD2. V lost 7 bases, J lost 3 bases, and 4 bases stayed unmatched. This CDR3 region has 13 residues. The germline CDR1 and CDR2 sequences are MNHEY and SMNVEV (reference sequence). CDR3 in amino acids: CASKLSGKETQYF. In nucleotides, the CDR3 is TGTGCCAGCAAACTTAGCGGGAAAGAGACCCAGTACTTC.

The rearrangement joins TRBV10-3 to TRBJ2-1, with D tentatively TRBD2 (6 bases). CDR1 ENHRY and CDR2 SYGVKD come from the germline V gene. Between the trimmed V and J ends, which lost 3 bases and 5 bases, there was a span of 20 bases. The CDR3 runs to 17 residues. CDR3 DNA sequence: TGTGCCATCAGTGACGGGGTAGCCGGAGGGGCTGACAATGAGCAGTTCTTC. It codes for CAISDGVAGGADNEQFF.

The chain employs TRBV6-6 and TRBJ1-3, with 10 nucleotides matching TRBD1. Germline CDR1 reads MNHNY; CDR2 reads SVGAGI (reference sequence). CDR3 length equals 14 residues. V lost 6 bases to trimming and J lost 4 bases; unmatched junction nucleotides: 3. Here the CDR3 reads CASSDRGQGNTIYF. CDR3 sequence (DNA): TGTGCCAGCAGCGACAGGGGGCAAGGAAACACCATATATTTT.

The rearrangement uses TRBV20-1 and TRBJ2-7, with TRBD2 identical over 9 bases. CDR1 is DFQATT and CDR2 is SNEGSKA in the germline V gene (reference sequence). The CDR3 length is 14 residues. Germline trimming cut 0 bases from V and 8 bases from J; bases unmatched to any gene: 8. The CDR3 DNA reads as TGCAGTGCTAGAGAGTCTAGCGGGACCACCCAGCAGTACTTC. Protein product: CSARESSGTTQQYF.

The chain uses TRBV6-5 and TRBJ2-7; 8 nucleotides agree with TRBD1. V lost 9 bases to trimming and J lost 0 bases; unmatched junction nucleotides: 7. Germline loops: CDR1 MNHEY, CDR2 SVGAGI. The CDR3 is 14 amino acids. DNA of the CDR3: TGTGCCAGAAGGAGGACAGGGCCCTCCTACGAGCAGTACTTC. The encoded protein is CARRRTGPSYEQYF.

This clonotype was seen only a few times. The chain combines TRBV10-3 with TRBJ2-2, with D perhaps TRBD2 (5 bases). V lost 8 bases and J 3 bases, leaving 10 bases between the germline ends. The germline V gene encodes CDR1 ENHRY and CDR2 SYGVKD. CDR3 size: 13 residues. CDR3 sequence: CAIRPGDTGELFF. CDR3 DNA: TGTGCCATCCGGCCCGGGGACACCGGGGAGCTGTTTTTT.

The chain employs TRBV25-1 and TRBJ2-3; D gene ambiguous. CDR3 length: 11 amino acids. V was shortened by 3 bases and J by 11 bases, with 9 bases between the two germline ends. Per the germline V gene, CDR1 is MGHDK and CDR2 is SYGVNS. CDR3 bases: TGTGCCAGCAGTGACCTAAATAGGCAGTATTTT. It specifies CASSDLNRQYF.

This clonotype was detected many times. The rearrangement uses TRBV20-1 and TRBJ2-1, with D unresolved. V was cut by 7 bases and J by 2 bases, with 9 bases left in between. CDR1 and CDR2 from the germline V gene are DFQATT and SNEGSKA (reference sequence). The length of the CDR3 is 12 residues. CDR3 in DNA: TGCAGTGTGGCGGAGACCTACAATGAGCAGTTCTTC. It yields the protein CSVAETYNEQFF.

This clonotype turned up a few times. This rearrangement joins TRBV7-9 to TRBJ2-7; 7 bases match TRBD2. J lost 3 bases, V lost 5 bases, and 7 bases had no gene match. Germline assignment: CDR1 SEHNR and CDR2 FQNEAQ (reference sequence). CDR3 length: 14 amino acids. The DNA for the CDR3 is TGTGCCAGCAGCCAGAGCGGGATGTTCTACGAGCAGTACTTC. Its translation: CASSQSGMFYEQYF. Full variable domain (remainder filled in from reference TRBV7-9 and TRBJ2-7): DTGVSQNPRHKITKRGQNVTFRCDPISEHNRLYWYRQTLGQGPEFLTYFQNEAQLEKSRLLSDRFSAERPKGSFSTLEIQRTEQGDSAMYLCASSQSGMFYEQYFGPGTRLTVT.

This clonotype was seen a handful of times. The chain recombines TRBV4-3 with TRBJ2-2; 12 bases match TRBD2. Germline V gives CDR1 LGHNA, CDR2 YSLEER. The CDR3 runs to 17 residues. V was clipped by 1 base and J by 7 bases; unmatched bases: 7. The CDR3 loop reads CASSQALAGGFIGELFF. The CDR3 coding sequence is TGCGCCAGCAGCCAAGCACTAGCGGGAGGCTTCATCGGGGAGCTGTTTTTT.